This passage covers 27 T cell receptor beta chains from one sample sequenced in a study of blood T cell repertoires in COVID-19. TCRdb's copy holds only in-frame clones and misses some; the assay was immunoSEQ multiplex PCR. Of some 270,000 clones listed, around 84% are singletons. The specimen was peripheral blood. These receptors were obtained from a woman between 35 and 50 years old who had recovered from COVID-19.

CDR3 residues: CASSRRGTAGEKLFF. As DNA, the CDR3 is TGTGCCAGCAGCCGTCGTGGGACAGCCGGTGAAAAACTGTTTTTT. J is TRBJ1-4 and V is TRBV3-1 (or the pseudogene TRBV3-2); 7 bases fit TRBD1. J was trimmed by 7 bases and V by 4 bases; bases with no gene match: 9. CDR1 and CDR2 from the germline V gene are LGHDT and YNNKEL (reference sequence). The CDR3 has 15 residues.

This chain connects TRBV7-2 to TRBJ1-3; TRBD1 might be the D (6 bases). There are 16 residues in the CDR3. Deletions cut 1 base from V and 0 bases from J, with 10 bases between. Germline CDR1 reads SGHTA; CDR2 reads FQGNSA. The CDR3 protein is CASSLVRGSSGNTIYF. The DNA of the CDR3 is TGTGCCAGCAGCTTAGTAAGGGGGAGCTCTGGAAACACCATATATTTT.

The genes are TRBV29-1 and TRBJ2-7; D not certain. Trimming shortened V by 4 bases and J by 7 bases, and 17 bases separated the two germline ends. This CDR3 region has 13 residues. CDR1 SQVTM and CDR2 ANQGSEA come from the germline V gene. In nucleotides, the CDR3 is TGCAGCGTTGTTGAACAGACCCTTGGGGAGCAGTACTTC. It yields the protein CSVVEQTLGEQYF.

The genes are TRBV28 and TRBJ2-5; 8 bases map to TRBD2. V trimming: 2 bases; J trimming: 1 base; junction bases outside the gene matches: 6. The CDR3 covers 16 residues. Germline CDR1 and CDR2: MDHEN and SYDVKM. CDR3 DNA: TGTGCCAGCAGTTTAGACCGGGGGGGGCCCCAAGAGACCCAGTACTTC. It yields the protein CASSLDRGGPQETQYF. Drawing the rest from reference TRBV28 and TRBJ2-5, the complete variable domain is DVKVTQSSRYLVKRTGEKVFLECVQDMDHENMFWYRQDPGLGLRLIYFSYDVKMKEKGDIPEGYSVSREKKERFSLILESASTNQTSMYLCASSLDRGGPQETQYFGPGTRLLVL.

This sequence joins TRBV3-1 (or the pseudogene TRBV3-2) and TRBJ1-3; weak D call: TRBD1 (6 bases). CDR1 LGHDT and CDR2 YNNKEL come from the germline V gene (reference sequence). Trimming pared 4 bases from V and 1 base from J, leaving 8 bases between. The CDR3 is 14 amino acids. Written as DNA, the CDR3 is TGTGCCAGCAGCCTCCAGGGGTCTGGAAACACCATATATTTT. It codes for CASSLQGSGNTIYF.

J is TRBJ2-2 and V is TRBV6-5, with D possibly matching TRBD1 (6 bases). Germline CDR1 reads MNHEY; CDR2 reads SVGAGI. This CDR3 contains 14 residues. Between the trimmed V and J ends, which lost 8 bases and 1 base, there was a span of 11 bases. The CDR3 protein is CASRTALNTGELFF. The CDR3 DNA reads TGTGCCAGCCGGACAGCCCTGAACACCGGGGAGCTGTTTTTT.

V gene TRBV7-6 combines with J gene TRBJ2-1, with D perhaps TRBD1 (5 bases). Germline V gives CDR1 SGHVS, CDR2 FNYEAQ. Trimming shortened V by 2 bases and J by 0 bases, and 8 bases separated the two germline ends. The CDR3 loop spans 15 amino acids. Here the CDR3 reads CASSLQGGSYNEQFF. CDR3 in DNA: TGTGCCAGCAGCTTACAGGGCGGCTCCTACAATGAGCAGTTCTTC.

The V gene is TRBV6-6, the J gene TRBJ1-1; no clear D. With 2 bases removed from V and 4 bases from J, the gap between germline ends came to 8 bases. Germline lookup yields CDR1 MNHNY and CDR2 SVGAGI (reference sequence). The CDR3 covers 13 residues. CDR3 sequence (DNA): TGTGCCAGCAGTTACGACCCGGGCACTGAAGCTTTCTTT. As protein: CASSYDPGTEAFF.

J is TRBJ1-2 and V is TRBV2, with D perhaps TRBD1 (5 bases). The germline gives CDR1 SNHLY, CDR2 FYNNEI. V lost 3 bases, J lost 1 base, and 6 bases lay in between. The CDR3 covers 13 residues. CDR3 DNA sequence: TGTGCCAGCAGTGAGGACATTAACTATGGCTACACCTTC. Protein: CASSEDINYGYTF.

The V gene is TRBV7-2, the J gene TRBJ1-2; 9 nucleotides match TRBD1. CDR1 is SGHTA, CDR2 FQGNSA, per germline. The CDR3 loop spans 18 amino acids. Germline trimming cut 5 bases from V and 0 bases from J; bases unmatched to any gene: 13. CDR3 sequence reads: CASSLDGLQGAANYGYTF. CDR3 bases: TGTGCCAGCAGCCTCGACGGGCTACAGGGGGCGGCTAACTATGGCTACACCTTC.

This clone was seen once. This rearrangement joins TRBV7-8 to TRBJ2-7, with TRBD1 as a possible D gene (5 bases). The germline CDR1 and CDR2 sequences are SGHVS and FQNEAQ. This CDR3 region has 14 residues. Trimming removed 4 bases from V and 7 bases from J, with 17 bases in between. The CDR3 spells CASSSSRVSGEQYF. As DNA, the CDR3 is TGTGCCAGCAGCTCATCCAGGGTTTCGGGTGAGCAGTACTTC.

The CDR3 DNA follows: TGCGCCAGCAGTACGAGGTCAGATACGCAGTATTTT. It translates to CASSTRSDTQYF. The gene calls are TRBV5-1 and TRBJ2-3; no reliable D call. The germline V and J ends were trimmed by 5 bases and 4 bases, with 8 bases remaining between them. The CDR3 spans 12 residues. Germline CDR1 is SGHRS and CDR2 is YFSETQ.

J is TRBJ1-5 and V is TRBV30, with 8 positions matching TRBD1. J was trimmed by 3 bases and V by 4 bases; bases with no gene match: 5. From germline, CDR1 is GTSNPN and CDR2 SVGIG (reference sequence). This CDR3 is built from 14 residues. The CDR3 DNA reads as TGTGCCTGGACTCGACAGGGGTACAATCAGCCCCAGCATTTT. Translating gives CAWTRQGYNQPQHF.

The genes are TRBV11-3 and TRBJ1-6; TRBD1 matches 7 bases. V was pared by 0 bases and J by 8 bases, with 4 bases of the junction left unmatched. The germline V gene encodes CDR1 SGHNT and CDR2 YENEEA. The CDR3 has 15 amino acids. This chain's CDR3 is CASSLETGPDSPLHF. The CDR3, as DNA: TGTGCCAGCAGCTTAGAGACAGGGCCCGATTCACCCCTCCACTTT.

The chain joins TRBV9 to TRBJ2-3, with D possibly matching TRBD2 (5 bases). CDR3 length equals 16 residues. Trimming took 2 bases from V and 2 from J, leaving 15 bases between them. Germline V lookup: CDR1 SGDLS, CDR2 YYNGEE. Here the CDR3 DNA reads TGTGCCAGCAGCGTCCGGAGCGGAACTCACACAGATACGCAGTATTTT. Protein product: CASSVRSGTHTDTQYF.

V usage is TRBV30 and J usage is TRBJ2-2; D not certain. The germline CDR1 and CDR2 sequences are GTSNPN and SVGIG (reference sequence). V dropped 6 bases and J dropped 4 bases, with 15 bases sitting between them. CDR3 length: 14 amino acids. The CDR3 region has the DNA TGTGCCTGTCGACCGGGTCGAGGCACCGGGGAGCTGTTTTTT. It encodes CACRPGRGTGELFF.

This chain joins TRBV29-1 and TRBJ1-2, with unresolved D. V shed 4 bases and J shed 0 bases, with 24 bases lying between them. Germline CDR1 and CDR2: SQVTM and ANQGSEA. The CDR3 extends over 18 amino acids. In nucleotides, the CDR3 is TGCAGCGTTGCAAGTTCGTCAGCGACCTTCACCTCTAACTATGGCTACACCTTC. Translation: CSVASSSATFTSNYGYTF.

This chain links TRBV6-5 with TRBJ2-5, with TRBD1 matching over 10 bases. The V gene end was trimmed by 0 bases and the J gene end by 4 bases; junction bases not matched to a gene: 5. Germline V lookup: CDR1 MNHEY, CDR2 SVGAGI. This CDR3 has 16 residues. The CDR3 DNA reads TGTGCCAGCAGTTACTCGTGGACAGGGGGGATAGAGACCCAGTACTTC. Protein product: CASSYSWTGGIETQYF.

The chain couples TRBV29-1 to TRBJ1-2; 7 nucleotides align to TRBD1. V trimming: 4 bases; J trimming: 5 bases; junction bases outside the gene matches: 7. From germline, CDR1 is SQVTM and CDR2 ANQGSEA. This CDR3 spans 13 amino acids. The CDR3, as DNA: TGCAGCGTTGCGGGACAGCAGACTTATGGCTACACCTTC. This gives the protein CSVAGQQTYGYTF.

This clone was seen only a few times. This chain links TRBV30 with TRBJ1-6; the D is unclear. The CDR3 contains 15 residues. Germline assignment: CDR1 GTSNPN and CDR2 SVGIG (reference sequence). Trimming removed 3 bases from V and 1 base from J, with 10 bases in between. The CDR3 sequence: CAWRLLNSYNSPLHF. The CDR3 DNA sequence: TGTGCCTGGAGGTTACTAAATTCCTATAATTCACCCCTCCACTTT.

This clone was seen a single time. This chain joins TRBV7-2 and TRBJ2-4; D may be TRBD1 (5 bases). V was cut by 6 bases and J by 9 bases, with 12 bases left in between. CDR1 and CDR2 from the germline V gene are SGHTA and FQGNSA. The CDR3 consists of 12 residues. The CDR3 bases are TGTGCCAGCAGATACACGCAGGGCATTCAGTACTTC. This gives the protein CASRYTQGIQYF.

The rearrangement uses TRBV5-1 and TRBJ1-6, with 11 bases aligning to TRBD1. Unmatched junction bases numbered 3, after V lost 4 bases and J lost 0 bases. The length of the CDR3 is 17 residues. Germline V CDR1 and CDR2: SGHRS, YFSETQ. CDR3 in amino acids: CASSPGTGGSYNSPLHF. In DNA, the CDR3 is TGCGCCAGCAGCCCAGGGACAGGGGGCTCCTATAATTCACCCCTCCACTTT.

The V and J genes are TRBV5-4 and TRBJ2-7, with D possibly matching TRBD2 (6 bases). This CDR3 is built from 17 residues. From germline, CDR1 is SGHNT and CDR2 YYREEE (reference sequence). The V and J ends lost 0 bases and 0 bases respectively, with 16 bases between them. The CDR3 loop reads CASSLGGRGTSSYEQYF. CDR3 nucleotide sequence: TGTGCCAGCAGCTTGGGGGGTCGGGGGACGTCCTCCTACGAGCAGTACTTC. Looking up the rest from reference TRBV5-4 and TRBJ2-7 gives the full variable domain: ETGVTQSPTHLIKTRGQQVTLRCSSQSGHNTVSWYQQALGQGPQFIFQYYREEENGRGNFPPRFSGLQFPNYSSELNVNALELDDSALYLCASSLGGRGTSSYEQYFGPGTRLTVT.

This clone was seen a few times. The V and J genes are TRBV5-5 and TRBJ2-3; D is unclear. V lost 2 bases and J lost 4, with 11 bases in between. The germline gives CDR1 SGHKS, CDR2 YYEKEE (reference sequence). This CDR3 is built from 14 residues. CDR3 nucleotides: TGTGCCAGCAGCTTTGGCCCCCAGGCAGATACGCAGTATTTT. The encoded protein is CASSFGPQADTQYF.

The chain couples TRBV6-6 to TRBJ2-7, with 9 bases identical to TRBD2. The V gene end was trimmed by 5 bases and the J gene end by 4 bases; junction bases not matched to a gene: 9. Germline V gene data show CDR1 as MNHNY and CDR2 as SVGAGI (reference sequence). CDR3 size: 15 residues. As DNA, the CDR3 is TGTGCCAGCAGTAACACCGGGACTAGCCGATACGAGCAGTACTTC. This encodes CASSNTGTSRYEQYF.

The chain couples TRBV19 to TRBJ1-5, with D hard to call. The CDR3 is 11 residues long. Deletions cut 10 bases from V and 10 bases from J, with 14 bases between. Germline loops: CDR1 LNHDA, CDR2 SQIVND (reference sequence). This chain's CDR3 is CATGYVYPQHF. CDR3 nucleotide sequence: TGTGCCACCGGGTATGTATATCCCCAGCATTTT. Combining the CDR3 with reference TRBV19 and TRBJ1-5 gives the whole variable domain DGGITQSPKYLFRKEGQNVTLSCEQNLNHDAMYWYRQDPGQGLRLIYYSQIVNDFQKGDIAEGYSVSREKKESFPLTVTSAQKNPTAFYLCATGYVYPQHFGDGTRLSIL.

The J gene is TRBJ1-2, the V gene TRBV3-1 (or the pseudogene TRBV3-2), with D tentatively TRBD1 (6 bases). Germline assignment: CDR1 LGHDT and CDR2 YNNKEL (reference sequence). Trimming took 5 bases from V and 8 from J, leaving 15 bases between them. There are 13 residues in the CDR3. The CDR3 nucleotides read TGTGCCAGCAGCGCCCGGGACATGGGCGGCTACACCTTC. It translates to CASSARDMGGYTF.